The T cell receptor (beta chain) described here comes from a study of T cell repertoires in cytomegalovirus infection. About the study: Evidence of both CMV infection and a matching HLA type came from public TCR beta signatures.

TCRdb re-analysed the reads in MiXCR, keeping a single row per CDR3 protein. The repertoire consists of about 140,000 distinct CDR3 sequences, with about 6.3% occurring once and the leading ten covering roughly 17%. Points from the study as a whole: Ex vivo responses were dominated by HLA-C-restricted CMV-specific TCR beta clonotypes. Carriers of CMV plus the relevant HLA were identified by cumulative public TCR beta family frequency.

Concerning this clonotype: The antigen remains undetermined.

CDR3 length: 15 amino acids. Trimming took 4 bases from V and 6 from J, leaving 18 bases between them. Germline CDR1 LGHNA, CDR2 YNFKEQ. This receptor was taken from a human donor in good health (CMV status not recorded). Some clones in this sample may be carry-over from other donors' samples. The rearrangement links TRBV4-2 to TRBJ1-2; possibly TRBD1 for D (6 bases). Sequencing used PBMCs. CDR3 loop: CASSREEGGPNGYTF. Written as DNA, the CDR3 is TGTGCCAGCAGCCGAGAGGAGGGGGGACCCAATGGCTACACCTTC.